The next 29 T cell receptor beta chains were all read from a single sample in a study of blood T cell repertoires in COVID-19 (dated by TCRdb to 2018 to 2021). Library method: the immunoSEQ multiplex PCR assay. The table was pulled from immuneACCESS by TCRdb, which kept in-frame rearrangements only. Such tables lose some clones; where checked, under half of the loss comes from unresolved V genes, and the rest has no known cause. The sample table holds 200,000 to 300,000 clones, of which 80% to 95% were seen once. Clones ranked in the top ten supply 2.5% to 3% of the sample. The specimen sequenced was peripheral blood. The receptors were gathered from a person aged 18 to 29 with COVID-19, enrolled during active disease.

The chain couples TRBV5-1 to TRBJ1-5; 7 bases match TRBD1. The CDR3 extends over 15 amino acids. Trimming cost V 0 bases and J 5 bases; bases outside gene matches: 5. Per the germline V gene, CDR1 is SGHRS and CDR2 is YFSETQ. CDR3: CASSLEGGAYQPQHF. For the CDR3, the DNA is TGCGCCAGCAGCTTGGAAGGGGGCGCGTATCAGCCCCAGCATTTT.

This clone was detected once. CDR3 residues: CASSAQGASYNEQFF. CDR3 DNA: TGTGCCAGCAGCGCCCAGGGGGCATCCTACAATGAGCAGTTCTTC. V gene TRBV7-9 combines with J gene TRBJ2-1, with 8 bases matching TRBD1. V lost 5 bases to trimming and J lost 1 base; unmatched junction nucleotides: 4. The CDR3 has 15 amino acids. CDR1 is SEHNR and CDR2 is FQNEAQ in the germline V gene (reference sequence).

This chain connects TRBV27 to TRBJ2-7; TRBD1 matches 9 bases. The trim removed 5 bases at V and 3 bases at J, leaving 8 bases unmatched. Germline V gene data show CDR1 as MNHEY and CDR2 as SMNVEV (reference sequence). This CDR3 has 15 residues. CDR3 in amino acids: CASSLRDRAYYEQYF. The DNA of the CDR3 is TGTGCCAGCAGTCTCCGGGACAGGGCATACTACGAGCAGTACTTC.

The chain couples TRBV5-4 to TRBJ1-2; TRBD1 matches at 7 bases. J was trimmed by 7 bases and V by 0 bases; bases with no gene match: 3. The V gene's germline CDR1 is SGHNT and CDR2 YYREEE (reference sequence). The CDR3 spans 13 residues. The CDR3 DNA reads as TGTGCCAGCAGCTTGGAAGGGGGCGGTGGCTACACCTTC. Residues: CASSLEGGGGYTF.

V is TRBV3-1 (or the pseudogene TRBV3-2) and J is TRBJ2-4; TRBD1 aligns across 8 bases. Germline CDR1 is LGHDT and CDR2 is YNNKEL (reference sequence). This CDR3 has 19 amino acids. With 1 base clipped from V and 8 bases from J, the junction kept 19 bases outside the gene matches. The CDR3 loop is CASSQGGLGQVWVGDIQYF. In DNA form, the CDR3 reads TGTGCCAGCAGCCAAGGGGGATTGGGACAGGTATGGGTAGGAGACATTCAGTACTTC.

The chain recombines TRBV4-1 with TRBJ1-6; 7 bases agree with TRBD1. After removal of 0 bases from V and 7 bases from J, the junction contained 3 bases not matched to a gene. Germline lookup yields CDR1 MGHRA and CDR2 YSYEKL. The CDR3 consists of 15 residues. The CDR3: CASSQETGRNSPLHF. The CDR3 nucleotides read TGCGCCAGCAGCCAAGAGACAGGGAGAAATTCACCCCTCCACTTT.

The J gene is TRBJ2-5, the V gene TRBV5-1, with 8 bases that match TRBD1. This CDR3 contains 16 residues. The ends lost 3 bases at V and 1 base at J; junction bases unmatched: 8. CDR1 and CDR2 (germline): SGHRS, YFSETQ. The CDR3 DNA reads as TGCGCCAGCAGCTCCAACCGGGACAGGACCCAAGAGACCCAGTACTTC. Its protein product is CASSSNRDRTQETQYF. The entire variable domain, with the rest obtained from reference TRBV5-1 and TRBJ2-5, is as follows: KAGVTQTPRYLIKTRGQQVTLSCSPISGHRSVSWYQQTPGQGLQFLFEYFSETQRNKGNFPGRFSGRQFSNSRSEMNVSTLELGDSALYLCASSSNRDRTQETQYFGPGTRLLVL.

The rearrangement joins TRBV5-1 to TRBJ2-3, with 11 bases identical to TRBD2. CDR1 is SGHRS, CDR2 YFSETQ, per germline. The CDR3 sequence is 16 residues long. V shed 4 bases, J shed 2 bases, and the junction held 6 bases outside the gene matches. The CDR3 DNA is TGCGCCAGCAGCCTGGGACTAGCGGTTCCCACAGATACGCAGTATTTT. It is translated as CASSLGLAVPTDTQYF.

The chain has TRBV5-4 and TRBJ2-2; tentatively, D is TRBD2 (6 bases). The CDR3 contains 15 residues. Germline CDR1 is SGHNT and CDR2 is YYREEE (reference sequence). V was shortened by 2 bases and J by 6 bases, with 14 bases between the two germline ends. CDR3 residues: CASSFGGREAGELFF. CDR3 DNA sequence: TGTGCCAGCAGCTTCGGAGGAAGGGAGGCCGGGGAGCTGTTTTTT.

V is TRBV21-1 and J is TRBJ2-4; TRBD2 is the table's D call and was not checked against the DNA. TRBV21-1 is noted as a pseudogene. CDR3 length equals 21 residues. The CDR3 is CASSKVVVDGFEVHGKNIQYF. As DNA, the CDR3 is TGTGCCAGCAGCAAAGTAGTGGTCGACGGGTTTGAGGTTCATGGCAAAAACATTCAGTACTTC.

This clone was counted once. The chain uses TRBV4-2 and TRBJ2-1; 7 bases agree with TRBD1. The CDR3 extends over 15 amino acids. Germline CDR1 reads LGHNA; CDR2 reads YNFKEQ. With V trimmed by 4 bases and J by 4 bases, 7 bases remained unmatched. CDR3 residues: CASSRGTEGYNEQFF. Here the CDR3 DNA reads TGTGCCAGCAGCCGAGGGACAGAGGGTTACAATGAGCAGTTCTTC.

Here the CDR3 DNA reads TGTGCCAGCAGCTTTAGGACAGGTGGTAGCGGGGAGCTGTTTTTT. It translates to CASSFRTGGSGELFF. This rearrangement joins TRBV7-2 to TRBJ2-2; 7 bases are shared with TRBD1. The CDR3 consists of 15 residues. V trimming: 3 bases; J trimming: 7 bases; junction bases outside the gene matches: 8. Germline CDR1 SGHTA, CDR2 FQGNSA.

CDR3: CASSFLAQGSYNEQFF. CDR3 coding DNA: TGCGCCAGCAGTTTTCTAGCACAGGGGTCCTACAATGAGCAGTTCTTC. J is TRBJ2-1 and V is TRBV5-1, with 7 positions matching TRBD1. There are 16 residues in the CDR3. V was clipped by 5 bases and J by 1 base; unmatched bases: 9. CDR1 and CDR2 (germline): SGHRS, YFSETQ.

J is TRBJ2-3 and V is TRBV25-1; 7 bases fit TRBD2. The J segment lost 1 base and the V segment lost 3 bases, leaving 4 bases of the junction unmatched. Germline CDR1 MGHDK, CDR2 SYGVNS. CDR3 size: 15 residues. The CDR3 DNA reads TGTGCCAGCAGTGAGGGGGGGTCAGGCACAGATACGCAGTATTTT. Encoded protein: CASSEGGSGTDTQYF.

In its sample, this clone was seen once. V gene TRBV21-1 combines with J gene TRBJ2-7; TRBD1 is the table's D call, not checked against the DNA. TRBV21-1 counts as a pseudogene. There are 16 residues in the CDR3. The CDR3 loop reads CASSNPSGQGAHEQYF. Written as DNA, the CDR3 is TGTGCCAGCAGCAATCCCAGTGGACAGGGAGCCCACGAGCAGTACTTC.

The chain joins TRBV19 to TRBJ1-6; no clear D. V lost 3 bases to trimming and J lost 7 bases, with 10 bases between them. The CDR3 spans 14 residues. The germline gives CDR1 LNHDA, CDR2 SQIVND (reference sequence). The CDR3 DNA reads TGTGCCAGTAGTATGTACGAAGAGAATTCACCCCTCCACTTT. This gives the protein CASSMYEENSPLHF.

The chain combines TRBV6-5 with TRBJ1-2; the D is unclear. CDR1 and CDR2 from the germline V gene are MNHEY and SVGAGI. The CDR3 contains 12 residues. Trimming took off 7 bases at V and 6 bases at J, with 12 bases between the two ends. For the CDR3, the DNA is TGTGCCAGCACCCCCGGGGTGAATGGCTACACCTTC. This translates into CASTPGVNGYTF.

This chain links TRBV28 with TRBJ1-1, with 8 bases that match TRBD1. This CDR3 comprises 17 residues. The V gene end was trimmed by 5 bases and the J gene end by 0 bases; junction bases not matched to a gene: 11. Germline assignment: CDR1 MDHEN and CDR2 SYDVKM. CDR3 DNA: TGTGCCAGCAGTCCCCCGGACAGGGTAGGCATGAACACTGAAGCTTTCTTT. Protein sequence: CASSPPDRVGMNTEAFF.

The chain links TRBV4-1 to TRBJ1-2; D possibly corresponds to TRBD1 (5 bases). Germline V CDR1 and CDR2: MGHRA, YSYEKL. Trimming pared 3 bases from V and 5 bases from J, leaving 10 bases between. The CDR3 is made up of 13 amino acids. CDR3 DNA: TGCGCCAGCAGCCAGGGGGGGAGGTATGGCTACACCTTC. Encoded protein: CASSQGGRYGYTF.

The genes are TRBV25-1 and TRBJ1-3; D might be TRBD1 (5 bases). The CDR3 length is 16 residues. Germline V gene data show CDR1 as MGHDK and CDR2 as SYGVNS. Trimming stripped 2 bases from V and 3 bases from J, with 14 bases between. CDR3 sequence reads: CASSETGTGGGNTIYF. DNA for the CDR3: TGTGCCAGCAGTGAAACCGGGACGGGAGGTGGAAACACCATATATTTT. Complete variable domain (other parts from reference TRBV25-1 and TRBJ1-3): EADIYQTPRYLVIGTGKKITLECSQTMGHDKMYWYQQDPGMELHLIHYSYGVNSTEKGDLSSESTVSRIRTEHFPLTLESARPSHTSQYLCASSETGTGGGNTIYFGEGSWLTVV.

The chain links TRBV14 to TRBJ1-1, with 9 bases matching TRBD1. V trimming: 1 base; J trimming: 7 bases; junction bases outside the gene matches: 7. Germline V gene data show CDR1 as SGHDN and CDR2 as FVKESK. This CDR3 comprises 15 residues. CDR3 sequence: CASSQVRGTGREAFF. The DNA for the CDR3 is TGTGCCAGCAGCCAAGTTCGGGGGACAGGGCGTGAAGCTTTCTTT.

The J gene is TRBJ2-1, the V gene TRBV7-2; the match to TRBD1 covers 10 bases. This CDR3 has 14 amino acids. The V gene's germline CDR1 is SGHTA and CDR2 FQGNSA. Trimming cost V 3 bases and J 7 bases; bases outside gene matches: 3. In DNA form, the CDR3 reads TGTGCCAGCAGCTTTCGGACAGGGGGAAATGAGCAGTTCTTC. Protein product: CASSFRTGGNEQFF.

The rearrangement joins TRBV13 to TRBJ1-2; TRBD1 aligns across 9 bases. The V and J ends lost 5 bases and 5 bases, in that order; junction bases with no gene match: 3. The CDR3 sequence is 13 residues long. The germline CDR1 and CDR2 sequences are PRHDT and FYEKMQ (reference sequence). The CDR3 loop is CASSPGQGYGYTF. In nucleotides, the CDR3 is TGTGCCAGCAGCCCAGGACAGGGGTATGGCTACACCTTC.

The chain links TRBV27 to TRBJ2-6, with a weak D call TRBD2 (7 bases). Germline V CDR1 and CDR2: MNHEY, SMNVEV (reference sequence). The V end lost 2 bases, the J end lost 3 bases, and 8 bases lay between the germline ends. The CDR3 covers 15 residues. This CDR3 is CASSLRGGGANVLTF. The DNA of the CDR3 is TGTGCCAGCAGTTTAAGGGGGGGTGGGGCCAACGTCCTGACTTTC.

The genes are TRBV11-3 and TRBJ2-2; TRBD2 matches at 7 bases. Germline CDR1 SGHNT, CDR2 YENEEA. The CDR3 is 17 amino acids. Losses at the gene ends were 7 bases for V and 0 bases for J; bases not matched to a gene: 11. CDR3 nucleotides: TGTGCCAGCACCGACTCCCTCGGGACTACGAACACCGGGGAGCTGTTTTTT. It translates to CASTDSLGTTNTGELFF.

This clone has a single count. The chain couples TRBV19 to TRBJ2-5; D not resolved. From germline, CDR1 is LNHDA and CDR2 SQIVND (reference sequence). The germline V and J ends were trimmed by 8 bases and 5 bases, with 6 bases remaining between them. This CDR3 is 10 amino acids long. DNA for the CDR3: TGTGCCAGTGGCTGGGAGACCCAGTACTTC. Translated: CASGWETQYF. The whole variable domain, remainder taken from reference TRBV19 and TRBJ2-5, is DGGITQSPKYLFRKEGQNVTLSCEQNLNHDAMYWYRQDPGQGLRLIYYSQIVNDFQKGDIAEGYSVSREKKESFPLTVTSAQKNPTAFYLCASGWETQYFGPGTRLLVL.

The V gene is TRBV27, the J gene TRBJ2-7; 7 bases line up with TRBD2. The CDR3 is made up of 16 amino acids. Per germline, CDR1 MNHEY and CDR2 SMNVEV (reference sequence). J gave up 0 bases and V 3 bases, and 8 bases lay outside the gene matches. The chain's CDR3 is CASSLSGLAVSYEQYF. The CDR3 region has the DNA TGTGCCAGCAGTTTGTCTGGGCTAGCGGTCTCCTACGAGCAGTACTTC.

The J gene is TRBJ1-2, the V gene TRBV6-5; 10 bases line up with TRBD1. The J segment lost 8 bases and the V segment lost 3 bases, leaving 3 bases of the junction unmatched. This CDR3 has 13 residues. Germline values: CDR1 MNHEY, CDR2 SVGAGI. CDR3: CASSYDRGRGYTF. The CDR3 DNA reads TGTGCCAGCAGTTATGACAGGGGGCGAGGCTACACCTTC.

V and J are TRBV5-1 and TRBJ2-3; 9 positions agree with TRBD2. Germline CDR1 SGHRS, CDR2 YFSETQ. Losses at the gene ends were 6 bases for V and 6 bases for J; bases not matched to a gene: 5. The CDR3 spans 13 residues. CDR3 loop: CASTLAGVDTQYF. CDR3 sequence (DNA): TGCGCCAGCACCTTAGCGGGAGTGGATACGCAGTATTTT.